Given below is one T cell receptor beta chain in context. Trimming took off 5 bases at V and 8 bases at J, with 12 bases between the two ends. CDR1 is MGHDK, CDR2 SYGVNS, per germline. The CDR3 sequence is 13 residues long. The data stem from a study of blood T cell repertoires in COVID-19. The wider study: Collection of acute and convalescent COVID-19 samples took place in the United States, Italy and Spain. Sample material is recorded as cDNA or gDNA derived from T cells, B-cell-depleted T cells, or PBMCs.

Study processing details: Researchers report that nucleated cell counts were estimated from reference gene primer amplification. Sequencing was performed with immunoSEQ multiplex PCR; in TCRdb, only in-frame clones are kept and a portion is missing. Clone size and the V and J calls come from that table; the DNA yielded D and trimming. The profile shows around 190,000 clones, roughly 76% of them singletons. The chain recombines TRBV25-1 with TRBJ1-4, with D unclear. Sequenced: peripheral blood. This clonotype was sampled from a woman aged 50 to 65 with active or convalescent COVID-19. CDR3 in DNA: TGTGCCAGCAGTAATCCCCGGTGGGAAAAACTGTTTTTT. Translation: CASSNPRWEKLFF. The variable domain in full, completed from reference TRBV25-1 and TRBJ1-4, reads EADIYQTPRYLVIGTGKKITLECSQTMGHDKMYWYQQDPGMELHLIHYSYGVNSTEKGDLSSESTVSRIRTEHFPLTLESARPSHTSQYLCASSNPRWEKLFFGSGTQLSVL.